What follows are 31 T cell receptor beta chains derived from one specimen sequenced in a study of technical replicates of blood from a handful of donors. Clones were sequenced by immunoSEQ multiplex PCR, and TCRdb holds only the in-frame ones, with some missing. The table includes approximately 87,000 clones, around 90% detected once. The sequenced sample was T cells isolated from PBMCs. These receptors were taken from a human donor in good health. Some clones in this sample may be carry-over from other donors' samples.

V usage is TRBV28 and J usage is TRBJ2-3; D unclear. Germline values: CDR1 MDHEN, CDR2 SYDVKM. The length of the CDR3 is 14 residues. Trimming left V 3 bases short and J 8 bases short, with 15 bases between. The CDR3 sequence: CASSFSTVGGTQYF. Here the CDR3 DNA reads TGTGCCAGCAGTTTTTCCACGGTTGGCGGTACGCAGTATTTT. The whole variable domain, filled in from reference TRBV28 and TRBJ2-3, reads DVKVTQSSRYLVKRTGEKVFLECVQDMDHENMFWYRQDPGLGLRLIYFSYDVKMKEKGDIPEGYSVSREKKERFSLILESASTNQTSMYLCASSFSTVGGTQYFGPGTRLTVL.

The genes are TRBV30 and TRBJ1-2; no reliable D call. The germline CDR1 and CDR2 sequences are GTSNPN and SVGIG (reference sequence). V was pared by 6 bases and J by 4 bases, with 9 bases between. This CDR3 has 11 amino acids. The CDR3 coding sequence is TGTGCCTGCCCGGGGTTCTATGGCTACACCTTC. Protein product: CACPGFYGYTF.

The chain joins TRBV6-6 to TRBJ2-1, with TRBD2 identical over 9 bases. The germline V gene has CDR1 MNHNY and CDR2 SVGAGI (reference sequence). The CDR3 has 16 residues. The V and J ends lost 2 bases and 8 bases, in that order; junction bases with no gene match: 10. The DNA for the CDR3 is TGTGCCAGCAGTTACATCAGAGTAGCGGGAGTAGATGAGCAGTTCTTC. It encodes CASSYIRVAGVDEQFF.

CDR3: CASSRRADTQYF. The CDR3 coding sequence is TGTGCCAGCAGCCGGAGAGCAGATACGCAGTATTTT. The J gene is TRBJ2-3, the V gene TRBV7-2, with D hard to call. Deletions cut 5 bases from V and 4 bases from J, with 7 bases between. From germline, CDR1 is SGHTA and CDR2 FQGNSA. The CDR3 runs to 12 residues.

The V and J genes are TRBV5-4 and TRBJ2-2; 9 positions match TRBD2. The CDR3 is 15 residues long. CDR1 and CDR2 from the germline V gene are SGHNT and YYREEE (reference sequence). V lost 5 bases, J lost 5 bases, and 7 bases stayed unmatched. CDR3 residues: CASRRAGGRTGELFF. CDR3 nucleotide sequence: TGTGCCAGCAGGAGGGCGGGAGGGAGGACCGGGGAGCTGTTTTTT.

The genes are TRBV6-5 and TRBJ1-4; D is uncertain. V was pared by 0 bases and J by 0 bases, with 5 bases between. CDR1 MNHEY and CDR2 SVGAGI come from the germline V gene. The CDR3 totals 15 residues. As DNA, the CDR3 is TGTGCCAGCAGTTACTCCGGTGCAACTAATGAAAAACTGTTTTTT. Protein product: CASSYSGATNEKLFF.

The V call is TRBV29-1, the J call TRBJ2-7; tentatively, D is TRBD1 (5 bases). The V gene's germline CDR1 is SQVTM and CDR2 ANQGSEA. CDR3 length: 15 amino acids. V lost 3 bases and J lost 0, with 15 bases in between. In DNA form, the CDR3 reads TGCAGCGTTGAGTCGAGACAGAGGAGCTCCTACGAGCAGTACTTC. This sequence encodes CSVESRQRSSYEQYF.

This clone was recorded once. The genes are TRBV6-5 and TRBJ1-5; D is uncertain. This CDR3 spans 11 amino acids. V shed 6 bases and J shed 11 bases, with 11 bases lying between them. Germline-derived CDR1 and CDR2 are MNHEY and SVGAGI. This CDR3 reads CASSLPGSQHF. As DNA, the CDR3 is TGTGCCAGCAGCCTGCCGGGATCCCAGCATTTT.

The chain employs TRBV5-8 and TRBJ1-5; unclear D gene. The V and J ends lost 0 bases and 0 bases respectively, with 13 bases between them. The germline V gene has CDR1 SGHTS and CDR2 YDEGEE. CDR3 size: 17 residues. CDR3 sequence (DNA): TGTGCCAGCAGCTTGGTTTACAGCCTTTATAGCAATCAGCCCCAGCATTTT. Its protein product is CASSLVYSLYSNQPQHF.

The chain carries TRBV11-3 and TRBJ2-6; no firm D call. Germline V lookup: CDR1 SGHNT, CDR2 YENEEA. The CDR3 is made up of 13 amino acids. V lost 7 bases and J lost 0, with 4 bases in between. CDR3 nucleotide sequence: TGTGCCAGCATCAGCTCTGGGGCCAACGTCCTGACTTTC. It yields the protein CASISSGANVLTF.

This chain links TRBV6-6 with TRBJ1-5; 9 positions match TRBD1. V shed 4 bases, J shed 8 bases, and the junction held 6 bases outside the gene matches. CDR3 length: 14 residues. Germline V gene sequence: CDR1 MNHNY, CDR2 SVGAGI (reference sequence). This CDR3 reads CASSLGQGRKPQHF. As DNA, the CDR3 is TGTGCCAGCAGTTTAGGACAGGGGAGGAAGCCCCAGCATTTT.

This CDR3 reads CASSSGGNEKLFF. The DNA for the CDR3 is TGTGCCAGCAGTTCCGGGGGTAATGAAAAACTGTTTTTT. The chain couples TRBV6-5 to TRBJ1-4, with D maybe TRBD1 (5 bases). The CDR3 consists of 13 residues. Per germline, CDR1 MNHEY and CDR2 SVGAGI. V was trimmed by 4 bases and J by 4 bases, leaving 7 bases between them.

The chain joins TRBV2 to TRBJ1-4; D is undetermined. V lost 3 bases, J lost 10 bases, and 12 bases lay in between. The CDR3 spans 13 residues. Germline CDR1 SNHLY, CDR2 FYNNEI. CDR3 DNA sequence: TGTGCCAGCAGTGACGGGGAGGTGAGAAAACTGTTTTTT. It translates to CASSDGEVRKLFF.

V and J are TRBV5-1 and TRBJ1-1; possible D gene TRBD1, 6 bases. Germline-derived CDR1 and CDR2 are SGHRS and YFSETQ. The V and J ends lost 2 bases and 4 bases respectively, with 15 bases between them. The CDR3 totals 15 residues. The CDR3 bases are TGCGCCAGCAGCTTAACGGGGGGCTCGGTCACTGAAGCTTTCTTT. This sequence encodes CASSLTGGSVTEAFF.

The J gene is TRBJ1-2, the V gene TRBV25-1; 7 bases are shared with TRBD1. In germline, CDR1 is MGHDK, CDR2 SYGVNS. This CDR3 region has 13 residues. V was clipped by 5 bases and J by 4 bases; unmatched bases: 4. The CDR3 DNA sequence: TGTGCCAGCAGTCCGGGACAGTTCTATGGCTACACCTTC. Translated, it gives CASSPGQFYGYTF.

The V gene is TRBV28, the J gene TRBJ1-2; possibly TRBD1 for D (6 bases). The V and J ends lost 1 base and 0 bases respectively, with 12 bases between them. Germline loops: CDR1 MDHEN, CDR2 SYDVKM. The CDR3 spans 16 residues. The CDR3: CASSLYPGTTNYGYTF. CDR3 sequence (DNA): TGTGCCAGCAGTTTATACCCCGGGACAACTAACTATGGCTACACCTTC.

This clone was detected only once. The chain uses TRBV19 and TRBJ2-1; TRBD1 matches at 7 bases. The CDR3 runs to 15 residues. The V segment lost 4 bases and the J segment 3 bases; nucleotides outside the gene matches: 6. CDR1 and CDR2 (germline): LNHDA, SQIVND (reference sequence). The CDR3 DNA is TGTGCCAGTAGTAGGCTTGGGGACAGCTACAATGAGCAGTTCTTC. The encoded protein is CASSRLGDSYNEQFF.

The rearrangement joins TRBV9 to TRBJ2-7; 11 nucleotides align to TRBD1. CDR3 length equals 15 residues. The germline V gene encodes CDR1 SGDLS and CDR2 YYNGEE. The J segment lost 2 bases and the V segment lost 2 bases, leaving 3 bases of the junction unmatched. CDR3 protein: CASSVGTGGPYEQYF. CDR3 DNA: TGTGCCAGCAGCGTGGGGACAGGGGGACCCTACGAGCAGTACTTC.

CDR3 sequence (DNA): TGTGCCAGAACCTTACCTCCGACAAGGAACACCGGGGAGCTGTTTTTT. It is translated as CARTLPPTRNTGELFF. The chain joins TRBV5-3 to TRBJ2-2; D unclear. TRBV5-3 is treated as an ORF (open reading frame) with a function not yet certain. The CDR3 totals 16 residues. V was shortened by 6 bases and J by 1 base, with 16 bases between the two germline ends.

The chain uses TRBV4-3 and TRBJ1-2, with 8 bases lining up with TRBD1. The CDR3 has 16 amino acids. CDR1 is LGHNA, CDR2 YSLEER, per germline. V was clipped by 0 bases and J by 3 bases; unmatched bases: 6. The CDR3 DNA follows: TGCGCCAGCAGCCAAGATGAAGGACAGGGACACTATGGCTACACCTTC. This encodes CASSQDEGQGHYGYTF.

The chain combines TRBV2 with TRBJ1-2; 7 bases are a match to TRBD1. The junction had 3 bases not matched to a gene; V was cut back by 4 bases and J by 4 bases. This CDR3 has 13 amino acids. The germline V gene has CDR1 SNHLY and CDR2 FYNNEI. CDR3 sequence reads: CASSGGGSYGYTF. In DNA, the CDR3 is TGTGCCAGCAGTGGAGGGGGCAGCTATGGCTACACCTTC.

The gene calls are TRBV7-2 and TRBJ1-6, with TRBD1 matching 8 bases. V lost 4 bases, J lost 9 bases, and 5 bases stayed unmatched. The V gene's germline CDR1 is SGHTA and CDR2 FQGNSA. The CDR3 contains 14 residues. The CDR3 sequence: CASSSDREISPLHF. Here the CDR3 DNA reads TGTGCCAGCAGCTCGGACAGGGAAATTTCACCCCTCCACTTT.

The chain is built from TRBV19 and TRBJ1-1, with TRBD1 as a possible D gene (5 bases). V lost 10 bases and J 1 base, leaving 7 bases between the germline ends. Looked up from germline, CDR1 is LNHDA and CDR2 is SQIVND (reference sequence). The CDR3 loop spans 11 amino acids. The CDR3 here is CATTENTEAFF. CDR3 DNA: TGTGCCACGACAGAGAACACTGAAGCTTTCTTT.

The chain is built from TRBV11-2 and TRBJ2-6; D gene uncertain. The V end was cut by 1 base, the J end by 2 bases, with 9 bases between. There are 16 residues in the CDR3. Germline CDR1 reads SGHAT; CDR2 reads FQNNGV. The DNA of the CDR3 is TGTGCCAGCAGCTTAGTCCCCTCCGCTGGGGCCAACGTCCTGACTTTC. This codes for CASSLVPSAGANVLTF.

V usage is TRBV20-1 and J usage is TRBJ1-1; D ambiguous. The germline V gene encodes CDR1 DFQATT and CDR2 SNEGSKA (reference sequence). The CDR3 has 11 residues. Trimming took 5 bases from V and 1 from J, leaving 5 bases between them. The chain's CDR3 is CSAPQNTEAFF. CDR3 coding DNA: TGCAGTGCTCCACAGAACACTGAAGCTTTCTTT.

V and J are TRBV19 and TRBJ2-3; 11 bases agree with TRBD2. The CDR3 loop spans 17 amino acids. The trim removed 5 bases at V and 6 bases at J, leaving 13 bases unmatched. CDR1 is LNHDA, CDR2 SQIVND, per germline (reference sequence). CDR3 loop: CASSHLGLADGRDTQYF. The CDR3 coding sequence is TGTGCCAGTAGTCATCTGGGACTAGCGGACGGGAGGGATACGCAGTATTTT.

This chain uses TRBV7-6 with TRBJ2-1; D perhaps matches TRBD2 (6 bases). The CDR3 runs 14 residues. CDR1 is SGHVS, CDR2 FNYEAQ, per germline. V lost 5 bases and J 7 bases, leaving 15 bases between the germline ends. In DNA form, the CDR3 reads TGTGCCAGCAGCCTCTACGGGAGCCTTAATGAGCAGTTCTTC. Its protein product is CASSLYGSLNEQFF.

The CDR3: CASSSGKQGADTEAFF. The DNA of the CDR3 is TGTGCCAGCAGCTCCGGTAAACAGGGGGCAGACACTGAAGCTTTCTTT. The chain is built from TRBV5-5 and TRBJ1-1; TRBD1 matches 9 bases. CDR1 is SGHKS and CDR2 is YYEKEE in the germline V gene (reference sequence). The ends lost 3 bases at V and 3 bases at J; junction bases unmatched: 9. The CDR3 sequence is 16 residues long.

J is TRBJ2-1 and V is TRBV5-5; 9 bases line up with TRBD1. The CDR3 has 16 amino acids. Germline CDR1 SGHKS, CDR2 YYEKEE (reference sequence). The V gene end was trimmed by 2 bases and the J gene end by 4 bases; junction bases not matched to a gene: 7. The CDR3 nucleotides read TGTGCCAGCAGCTTAAAGCGGGACAGGGAATACAATGAGCAGTTCTTC. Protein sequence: CASSLKRDREYNEQFF. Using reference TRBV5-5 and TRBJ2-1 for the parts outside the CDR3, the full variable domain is DAGVTQSPTHLIKTRGQQVTLRCSPISGHKSVSWYQQVLGQGPQFIFQYYEKEERGRGNFPDRFSARQFPNYSSELNVNALLLGDSALYLCASSLKRDREYNEQFFGPGTRLTVL.

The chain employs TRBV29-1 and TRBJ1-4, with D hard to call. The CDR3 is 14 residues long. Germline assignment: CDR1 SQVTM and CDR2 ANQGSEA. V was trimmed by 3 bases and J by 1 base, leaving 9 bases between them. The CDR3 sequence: CSVDLSGTNEKLFF. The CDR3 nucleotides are TGCAGCGTTGACCTCTCGGGAACTAATGAAAAACTGTTTTTT.

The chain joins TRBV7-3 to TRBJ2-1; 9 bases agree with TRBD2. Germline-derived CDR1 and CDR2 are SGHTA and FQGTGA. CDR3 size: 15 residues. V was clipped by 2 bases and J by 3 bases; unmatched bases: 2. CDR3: CASSLGAGGYNEQFF. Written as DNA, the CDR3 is TGTGCCAGCAGCTTAGGAGCGGGGGGCTACAATGAGCAGTTCTTC.